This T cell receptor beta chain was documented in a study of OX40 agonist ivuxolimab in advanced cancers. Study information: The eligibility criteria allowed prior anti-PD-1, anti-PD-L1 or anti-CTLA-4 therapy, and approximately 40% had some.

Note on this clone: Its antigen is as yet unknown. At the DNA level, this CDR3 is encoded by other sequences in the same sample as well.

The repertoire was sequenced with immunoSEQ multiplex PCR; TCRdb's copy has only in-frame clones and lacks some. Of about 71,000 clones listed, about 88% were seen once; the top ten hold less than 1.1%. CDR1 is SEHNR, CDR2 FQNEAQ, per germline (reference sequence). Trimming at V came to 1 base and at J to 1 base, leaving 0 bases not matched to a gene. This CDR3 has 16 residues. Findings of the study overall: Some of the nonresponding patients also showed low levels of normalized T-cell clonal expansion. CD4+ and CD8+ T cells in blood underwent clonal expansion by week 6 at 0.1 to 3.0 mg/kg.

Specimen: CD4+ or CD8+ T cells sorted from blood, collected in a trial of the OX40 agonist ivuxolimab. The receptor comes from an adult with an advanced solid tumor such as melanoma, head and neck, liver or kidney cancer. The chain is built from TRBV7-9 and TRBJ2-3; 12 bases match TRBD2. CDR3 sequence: CASSLGLAGGTDTQYF. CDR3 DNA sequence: TGTGCCAGCAGCTTAGGACTAGCGGGAGGCACAGATACGCAGTATTTT.